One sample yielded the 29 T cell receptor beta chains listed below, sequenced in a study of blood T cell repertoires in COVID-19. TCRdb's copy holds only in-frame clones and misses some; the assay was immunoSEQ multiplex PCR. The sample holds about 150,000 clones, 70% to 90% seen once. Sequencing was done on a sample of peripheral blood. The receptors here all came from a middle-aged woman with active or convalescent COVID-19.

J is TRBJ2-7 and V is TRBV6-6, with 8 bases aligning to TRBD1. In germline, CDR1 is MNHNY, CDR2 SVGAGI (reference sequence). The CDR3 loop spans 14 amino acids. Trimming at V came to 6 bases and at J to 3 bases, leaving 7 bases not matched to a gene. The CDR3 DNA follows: TGTGCCAGCAGCCATACTACAGGGGGCTACGAGCAGTACTTC. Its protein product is CASSHTTGGYEQYF.

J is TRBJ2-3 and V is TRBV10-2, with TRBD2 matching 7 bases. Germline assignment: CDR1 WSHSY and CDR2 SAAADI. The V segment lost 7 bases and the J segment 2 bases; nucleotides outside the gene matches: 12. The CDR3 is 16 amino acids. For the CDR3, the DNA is TGCGCCAGCATAGGACGAATAGCGGGCGACACAGATACGCAGTATTTT. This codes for CASIGRIAGDTDTQYF.

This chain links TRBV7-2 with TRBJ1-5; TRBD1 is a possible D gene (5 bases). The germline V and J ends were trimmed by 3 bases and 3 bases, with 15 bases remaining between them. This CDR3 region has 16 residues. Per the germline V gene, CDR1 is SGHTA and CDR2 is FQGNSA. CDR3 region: CASSFDSQGSNQPQHF. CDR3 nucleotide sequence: TGTGCCAGCAGCTTTGACAGTCAAGGGTCCAATCAGCCCCAGCATTTT.

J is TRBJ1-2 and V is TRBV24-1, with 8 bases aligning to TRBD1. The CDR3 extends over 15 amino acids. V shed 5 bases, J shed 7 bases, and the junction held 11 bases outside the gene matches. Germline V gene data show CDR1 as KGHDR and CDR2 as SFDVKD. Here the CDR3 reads CATSAGQGTWSGYTF. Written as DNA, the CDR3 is TGTGCCACCAGTGCCGGACAGGGCACCTGGAGTGGCTACACCTTC.

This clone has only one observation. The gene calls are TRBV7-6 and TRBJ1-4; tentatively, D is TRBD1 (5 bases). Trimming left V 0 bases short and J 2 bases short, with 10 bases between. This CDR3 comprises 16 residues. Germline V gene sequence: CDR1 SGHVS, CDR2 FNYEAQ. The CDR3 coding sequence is TGTGCCAGCAGCTTAGCGTTGGGGGGGACTAATGAAAAACTGTTTTTT. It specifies CASSLALGGTNEKLFF.

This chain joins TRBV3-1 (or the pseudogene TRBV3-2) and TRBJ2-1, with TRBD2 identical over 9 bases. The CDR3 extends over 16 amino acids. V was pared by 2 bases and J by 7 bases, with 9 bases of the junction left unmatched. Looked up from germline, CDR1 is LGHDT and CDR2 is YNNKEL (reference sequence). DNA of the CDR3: TGTGCCAGCAGCCAACCGTTGCGGGGGGGGTCAAATGAGCAGTTCTTC. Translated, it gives CASSQPLRGGSNEQFF.

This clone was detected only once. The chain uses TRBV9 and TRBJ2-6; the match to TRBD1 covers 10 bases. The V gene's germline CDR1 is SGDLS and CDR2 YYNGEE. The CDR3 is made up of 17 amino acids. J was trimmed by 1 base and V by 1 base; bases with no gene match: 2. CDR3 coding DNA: TGTGCCAGCAGCGTAATGGGACAGGGGTCTGGGGCCAACGTCCTGACTTTC. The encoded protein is CASSVMGQGSGANVLTF.

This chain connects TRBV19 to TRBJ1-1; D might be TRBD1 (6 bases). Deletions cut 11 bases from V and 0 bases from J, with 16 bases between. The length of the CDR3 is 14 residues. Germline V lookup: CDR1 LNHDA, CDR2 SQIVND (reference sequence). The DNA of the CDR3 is TGTGCCGCAGGTCCTAACAGGGTGAACACTGAAGCTTTCTTT. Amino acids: CAAGPNRVNTEAFF. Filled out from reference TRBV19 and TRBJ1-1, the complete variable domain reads DGGITQSPKYLFRKEGQNVTLSCEQNLNHDAMYWYRQDPGQGLRLIYYSQIVNDFQKGDIAEGYSVSREKKESFPLTVTSAQKNPTAFYLCAAGPNRVNTEAFFGQGTRLTVV.

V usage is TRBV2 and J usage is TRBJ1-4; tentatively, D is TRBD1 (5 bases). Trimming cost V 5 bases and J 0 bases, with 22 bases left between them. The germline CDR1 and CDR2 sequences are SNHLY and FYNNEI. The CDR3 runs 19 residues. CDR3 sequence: CASSRYRINSRATNEKLFF. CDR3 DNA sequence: TGTGCCAGCAGTCGATACCGAATCAATTCCAGGGCAACTAATGAAAAACTGTTTTTT.

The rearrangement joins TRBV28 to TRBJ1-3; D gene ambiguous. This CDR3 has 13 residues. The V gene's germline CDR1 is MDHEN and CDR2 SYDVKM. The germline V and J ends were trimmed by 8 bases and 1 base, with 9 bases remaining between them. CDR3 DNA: TGTGCCAGCCAGACACCATCTGGAAACACCATATATTTT. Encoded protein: CASQTPSGNTIYF.

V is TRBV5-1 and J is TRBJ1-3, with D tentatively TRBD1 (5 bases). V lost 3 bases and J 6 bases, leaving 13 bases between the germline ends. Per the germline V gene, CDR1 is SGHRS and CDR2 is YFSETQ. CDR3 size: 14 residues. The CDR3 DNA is TGCGCCAGCAGCTCCGACGGGGGACTAAACACCATATATTTT. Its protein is CASSSDGGLNTIYF.

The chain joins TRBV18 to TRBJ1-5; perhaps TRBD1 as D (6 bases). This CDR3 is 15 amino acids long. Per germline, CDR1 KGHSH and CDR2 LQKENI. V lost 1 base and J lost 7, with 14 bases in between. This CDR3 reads CASSPRTAAGQPQHF. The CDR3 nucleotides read TGTGCCAGCTCACCACGGACAGCGGCGGGCCAGCCCCAGCATTTT.

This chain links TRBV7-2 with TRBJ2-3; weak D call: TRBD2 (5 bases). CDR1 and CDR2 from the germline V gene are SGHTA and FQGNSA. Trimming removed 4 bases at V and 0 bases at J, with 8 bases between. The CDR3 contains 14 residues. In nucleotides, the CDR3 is TGTGCCAGCAGCTCCAGGAGGAGCACAGATACGCAGTATTTT. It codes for CASSSRRSTDTQYF.

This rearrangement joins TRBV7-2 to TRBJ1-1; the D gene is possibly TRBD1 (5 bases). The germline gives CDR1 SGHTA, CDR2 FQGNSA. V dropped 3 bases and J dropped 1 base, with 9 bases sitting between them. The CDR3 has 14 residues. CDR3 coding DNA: TGTGCCAGCAGCTTCGGACACGAGAACACTGAAGCTTTCTTT. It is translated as CASSFGHENTEAFF.

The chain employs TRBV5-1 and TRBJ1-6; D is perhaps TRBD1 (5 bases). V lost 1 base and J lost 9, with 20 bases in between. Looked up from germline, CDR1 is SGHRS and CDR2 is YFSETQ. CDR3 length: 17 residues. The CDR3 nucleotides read TGCGCCAGCAGCTTGTTCGTTTTGACAGACTTAGTTTCACCCCTCCACTTT. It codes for CASSLFVLTDLVSPLHF.

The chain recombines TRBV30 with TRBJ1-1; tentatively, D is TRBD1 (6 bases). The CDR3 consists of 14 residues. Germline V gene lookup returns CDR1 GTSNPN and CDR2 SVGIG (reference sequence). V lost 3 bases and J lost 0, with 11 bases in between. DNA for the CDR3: TGTGCCTGGAGCCTGGGACAACTGAACACTGAAGCTTTCTTT. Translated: CAWSLGQLNTEAFF.

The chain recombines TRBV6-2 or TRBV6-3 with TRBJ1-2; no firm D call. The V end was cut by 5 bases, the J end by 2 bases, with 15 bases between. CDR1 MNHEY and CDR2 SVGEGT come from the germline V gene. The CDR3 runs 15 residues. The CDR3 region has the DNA TGTGCCAGCAGTGACGAGGGTGGGCGGAACTATGGCTACACCTTC. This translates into CASSDEGGRNYGYTF.

As DNA, the CDR3 is TGTGCATCGGCTCGAGGGAGCTCCTACAATGAGCAGTTCTTC. Amino acids: CASARGSSYNEQFF. The chain links TRBV30 to TRBJ2-1; D may be TRBD2 (5 bases). The germline CDR1 and CDR2 sequences are GTSNPN and SVGIG (reference sequence). The CDR3 has 14 residues.

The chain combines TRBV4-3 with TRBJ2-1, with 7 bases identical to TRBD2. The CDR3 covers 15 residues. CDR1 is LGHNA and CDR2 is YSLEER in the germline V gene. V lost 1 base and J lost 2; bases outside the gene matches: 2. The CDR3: CASSQAGGPYNEQFF. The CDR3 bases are TGCGCCAGCAGCCAAGCGGGAGGCCCCTACAATGAGCAGTTCTTC.

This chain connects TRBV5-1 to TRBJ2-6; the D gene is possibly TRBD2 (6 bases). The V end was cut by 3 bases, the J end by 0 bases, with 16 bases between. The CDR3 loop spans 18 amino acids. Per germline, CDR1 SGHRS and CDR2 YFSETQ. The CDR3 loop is CASSSGVLRGSGANVLTF. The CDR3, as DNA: TGCGCCAGCAGCTCGGGGGTGCTACGGGGCTCTGGGGCCAACGTCCTGACTTTC.

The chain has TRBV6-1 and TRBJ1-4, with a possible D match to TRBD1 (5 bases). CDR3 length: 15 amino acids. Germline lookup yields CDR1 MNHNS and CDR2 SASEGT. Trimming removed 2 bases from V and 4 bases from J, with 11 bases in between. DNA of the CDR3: TGTGCCAGCAGTGAACAGGACGGGGGTAATGAAAAACTGTTTTTT. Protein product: CASSEQDGGNEKLFF.

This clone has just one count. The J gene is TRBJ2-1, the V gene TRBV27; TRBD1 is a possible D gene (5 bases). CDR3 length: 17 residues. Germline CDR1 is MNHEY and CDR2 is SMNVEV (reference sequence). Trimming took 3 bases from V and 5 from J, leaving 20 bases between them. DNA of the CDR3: TGTGCCAGCAGTTTTGTTCACGGGCAGGGCACCCACAATGAGCAGTTCTTC. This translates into CASSFVHGQGTHNEQFF.

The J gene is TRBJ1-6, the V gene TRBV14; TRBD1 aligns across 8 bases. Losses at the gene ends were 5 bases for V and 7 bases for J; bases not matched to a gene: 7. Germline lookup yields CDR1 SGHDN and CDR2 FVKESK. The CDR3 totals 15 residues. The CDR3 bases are TGTGCCAGCAGCGACAGGGGACGATGGAATTCACCCCTCCACTTT. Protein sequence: CASSDRGRWNSPLHF.

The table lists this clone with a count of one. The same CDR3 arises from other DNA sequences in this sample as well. The CDR3 here is CASSLGLAGADTQYF. In nucleotides, the CDR3 is TGTGCCAGCAGCTTAGGACTAGCGGGAGCAGATACGCAGTATTTT. The genes are TRBV6-5 and TRBJ2-3, with 13 bases lining up with TRBD2. The V segment lost 6 bases and the J segment 4 bases; nucleotides outside the gene matches: 4. The CDR3 covers 15 residues. Germline V gene sequence: CDR1 MNHEY, CDR2 SVGAGI.

CDR3 in amino acids: CAISDFNSGSWGVQETQYF. The CDR3 coding sequence is TGTGCCATCAGCGACTTTAATAGCGGGAGCTGGGGCGTACAAGAGACCCAGTACTTC. J is TRBJ2-5 and V is TRBV10-3, with TRBD2 matching over 9 bases. The CDR3 contains 19 residues. From germline, CDR1 is ENHRY and CDR2 SYGVKD. V shed 6 bases and J 2 bases; nucleotides not matched to a gene: 19.

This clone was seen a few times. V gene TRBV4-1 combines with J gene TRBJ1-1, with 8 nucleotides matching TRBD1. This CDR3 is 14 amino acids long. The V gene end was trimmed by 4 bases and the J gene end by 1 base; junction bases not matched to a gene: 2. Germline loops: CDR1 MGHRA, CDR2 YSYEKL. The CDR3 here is CASSRQGTNTEAFF. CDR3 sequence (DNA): TGCGCCAGCAGCCGACAGGGGACGAACACTGAAGCTTTCTTT.

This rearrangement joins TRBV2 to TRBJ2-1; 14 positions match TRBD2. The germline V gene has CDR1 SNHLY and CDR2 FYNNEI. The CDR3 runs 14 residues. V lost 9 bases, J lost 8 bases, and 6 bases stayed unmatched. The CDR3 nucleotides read TGTGCCAGGGAGGGGACTAGCGGGAGCTATGAGCAGTTCTTC. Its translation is CAREGTSGSYEQFF.

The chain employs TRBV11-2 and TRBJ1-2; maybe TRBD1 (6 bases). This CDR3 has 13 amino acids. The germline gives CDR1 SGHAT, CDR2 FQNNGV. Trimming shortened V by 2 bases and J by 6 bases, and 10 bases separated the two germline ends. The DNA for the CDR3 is TGTGCCAGCAGCTTAACAGGGACGGATGGCTACACCTTC. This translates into CASSLTGTDGYTF. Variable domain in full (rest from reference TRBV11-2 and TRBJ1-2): EAGVAQSPRYKIIEKRQSVAFWCNPISGHATLYWYQQILGQGPKLLIQFQNNGVVDDSQLPKDRFSAERLKGVDSTLKIQPAKLEDSAVYLCASSLTGTDGYTFGSGTRLTVV.

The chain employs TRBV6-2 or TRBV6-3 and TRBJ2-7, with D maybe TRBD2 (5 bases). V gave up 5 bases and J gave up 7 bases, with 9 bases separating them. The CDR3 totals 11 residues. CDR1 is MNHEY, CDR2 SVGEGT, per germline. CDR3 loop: CASSTTGEQYF. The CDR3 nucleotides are TGTGCCAGCAGTACGACGGGGGAGCAGTACTTC.